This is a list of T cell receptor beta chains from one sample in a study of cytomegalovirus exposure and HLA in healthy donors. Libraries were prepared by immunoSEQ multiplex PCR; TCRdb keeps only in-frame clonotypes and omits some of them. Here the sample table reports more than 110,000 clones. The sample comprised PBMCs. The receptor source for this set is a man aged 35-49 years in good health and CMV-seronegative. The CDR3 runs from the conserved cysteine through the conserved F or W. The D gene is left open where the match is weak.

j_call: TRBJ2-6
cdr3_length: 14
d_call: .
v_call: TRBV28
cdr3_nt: TGTGCCAGCAGTTGGACACGGAGGGCCAACGTCCTGACTTTC
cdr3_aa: CASSWTRRANVLTF

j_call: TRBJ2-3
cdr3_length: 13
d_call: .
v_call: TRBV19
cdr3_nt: TGTGCCAGTATTAGGACAGGCACAGATACGCAGTATTTT
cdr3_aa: CASIRTGTDTQYF

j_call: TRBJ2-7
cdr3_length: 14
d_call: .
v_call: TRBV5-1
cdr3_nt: TGCGCCAGCAGCTTGGGTCAGGGGCTTAACGAGCAGTACTTC
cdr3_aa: CASSLGQGLNEQYF

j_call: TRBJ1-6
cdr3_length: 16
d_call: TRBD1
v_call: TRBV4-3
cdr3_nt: TGCGCCAGCAGCCAAGAGACAGGGGGGGTAGGGTCACCCCTCCACTTT
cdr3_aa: CASSQETGGVGSPLHF

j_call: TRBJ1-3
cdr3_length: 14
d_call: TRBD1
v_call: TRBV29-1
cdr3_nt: TGCAGCGCACGACAGGGACTCTCTGGAAACACCATATATTTT
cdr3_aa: CSARQGLSGNTIYF

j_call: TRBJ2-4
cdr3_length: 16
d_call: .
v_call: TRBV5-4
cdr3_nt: TGTGCCAGCAGCTTTGCGGGGGCCGAGGCCAAAAACATTCAGTACTTC
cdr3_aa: CASSFAGAEAKNIQYF

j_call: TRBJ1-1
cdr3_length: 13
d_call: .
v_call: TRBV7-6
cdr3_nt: TGTGCCAGCAGTCTAGCGGGGAACACTGAAGCTTTCTTT
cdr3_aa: CASSLAGNTEAFF

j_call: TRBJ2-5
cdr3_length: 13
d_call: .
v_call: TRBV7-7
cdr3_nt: TGTGCCAGCAGCAAGGGGCCTGTCGGGACCCAGTACTTC
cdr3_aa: CASSKGPVGTQYF

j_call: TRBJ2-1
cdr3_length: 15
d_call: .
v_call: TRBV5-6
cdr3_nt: TGTGCCAGCAGCAGCTCTGAGGGGGCCTACAATGAGCAGTTCTTC
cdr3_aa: CASSSSEGAYNEQFF

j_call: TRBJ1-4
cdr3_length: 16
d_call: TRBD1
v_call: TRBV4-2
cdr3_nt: TGTGCCAGCAGCCAAGTCCCGGGACAGATTAATGAAAAACTGTTTTTT
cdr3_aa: CASSQVPGQINEKLFF